A selection of T cell receptor beta chains follows, all from one sample in a study of CD8 T cells in Susac syndrome. Each CDR3 protein is one row after TCRdb ran MiXCR on the immunoSEQ multiplex PCR reads. The repertoire consists of about 430,000 distinct CDR3 sequences, with 85% to 90% occurring once and the leading ten covering about 0.12%. What was sequenced was CD8+ T cells from PBMCs. These receptors originate from a human donor with multiple sclerosis. Each CDR3 is given with its conserved first and last residue. The size entry is marked missing in some rows and otherwise reads once, few, many or a size class.

v_gene	abundance	j_gene	CDR3aa
TRBV10-3	NA	TRBJ2-7	CAISESLGTDSYEQYF
TRBV27	once	TRBJ1-2	CASSLKGLWGGYTF
TRBV6-2/TRBV6-3	once	TRBJ2-2	CASTWRLAGFGELFF
TRBV12-3/TRBV12-4	NA	TRBJ2-1	CASSLTLTRSGTSGSSYNEQFF
TRBV28	once	TRBJ1-1	CASSFQYEAFF
TRBV6-1	NA	TRBJ2-7	CASSEYQDGSYEQYF
TRBV27	once	TRBJ1-1	CASSLSRQGPNTEAFF
TRBV20-1	few	TRBJ1-1	CSARDAGGGDTEAFF
TRBV5-1	NA	TRBJ2-5	CASSTFEGPTDQETQYF
TRBV6-5	NA	TRBJ2-2	CASSLYANTGELFF
TRBV3-1	once	TRBJ2-7	CASRPQTGGSNEQYF
TRBV20-1	NA	TRBJ2-1	CSATGTAYNEQFF
TRBV12-3/TRBV12-4	NA	TRBJ1-3	CASSSPPDSSGNTIYF
TRBV6-5	NA	TRBJ1-1	CASSSSIEGNEAFF
TRBV10-3	NA	TRBJ2-7	CAISANVGGDEQYF
TRBV11-2	NA	TRBJ1-2	CASSPTGGNGYTF
TRBV7-9	NA	TRBJ2-1	CASSSQAGINNEQFF
TRBV20-1	NA	TRBJ2-3	CSARDTRRVRTDTQYF
TRBV4-1	NA	TRBJ2-2	CASSQGKSAGELFF
TRBV9	NA	TRBJ1-2	CASSVATSAANYGYTF
TRBV18	NA	TRBJ2-7	CASSRDRGLHEQYF